The clone carrying this T cell receptor (beta chain) was recorded at least ten times. Its specificity is not known. These data originate in a study of response to subunit inactivated influenza vaccine. One entry per CDR3 protein, called by TCRdb with MiXCR from the RT-PCR reads. The sample contains more than 400,000 distinct CDR3 sequences, approximately 7.3% of which appear only once. The CDR3 is 13 amino acids. Trimming took off 0 bases at V and 6 bases at J, with 6 bases between the two ends. Study observations and caveats: Each seasonal influenza vaccination, the authors suggested, recruits few new T cells.

The V gene is TRBV12-3 or TRBV12-4, the J gene TRBJ1-5; possible D gene TRBD1, 6 bases. The TCR comes from a man between 50 and 75 years old who received an inactivated influenza vaccine. The material was PBMCs from blood, obtained roughly 24 months after vaccination. As DNA, the CDR3 is TGTGCCAGCAGTTTAGCACAGGGTCAGCCCCAGCATTTT. Protein product: CASSLAQGQPQHF.